This paragraph reports one TCR beta chain. The CDR3 loop spans 15 amino acids. V was clipped by 5 bases and J by 4 bases; unmatched bases: 8. Germline CDR1 reads MNHEY; CDR2 reads SVGAGI. The sample belongs to a study of T cells in localized non-small cell lung cancer. Repertoires were generated with immunoSEQ multiplex PCR, while TCRdb's copy carries only in-frame clones and drops some. The data hold roughly 72,000 clones, with about nine tenths observed a single time. The receptor comes from a male donor aged 60 or older with stage III squamous cell lung carcinoma. This chain joins TRBV6-5 and TRBJ1-3, with TRBD1 matching 7 bases. The sequencing used peripheral blood, collected before any cancer treatment. This chain's CDR3 is CASSPPGQRGNTIYF. The CDR3 nucleotides read TGTGCCAGCAGTCCTCCGGGACAGAGAGGAAACACCATATATTTT.